These T cell receptor beta chains were read from a single sample in a study of control samples from healthy donors and cancer patients. The repertoire was sequenced with immunoSEQ multiplex PCR; TCRdb's copy has only in-frame clones and lacks some. Among around 110,000 clones, more than 70% were seen once, and the ten largest hold under 2.5%. Sequencing was carried out using blood. The receptors stem from a woman between 65 and 79 years old in good health. Each CDR3 is given with its conserved first and last residue. A D gene is named only where the DNA matches it firmly. Where a row states a size, it is once, few, many or the class of an expanded clone; other rows omit it.

d_call: NA
j_call: TRBJ1-1
v_call: TRBV4-2
clone_size: NA
cdr3_aa: CASSLLRGQGTEAFF
cdr3_nt: TGTGCCAGCAGCCTCTTACGGGGGCAGGGCACTGAAGCTTTCTTT

d_call: NA
j_call: TRBJ2-7
v_call: TRBV5-4
clone_size: many
cdr3_aa: CASSLFWGEQYF
cdr3_nt: TGTGCCAGCAGCTTGTTTTGGGGGGAGCAGTACTTC

d_call: TRBD1
j_call: TRBJ1-2
v_call: TRBV28
clone_size: NA
cdr3_aa: CASRTGTGTYGYTF
cdr3_nt: TGTGCCAGCAGGACCGGGACAGGTACTTATGGCTACACCTTC

d_call: TRBD2
j_call: TRBJ2-5
v_call: TRBV3-1/TRBV3-2
clone_size: NA
cdr3_aa: CASSPGLAGTRQETQYF
cdr3_nt: TGTGCCAGCAGCCCCGGACTAGCGGGGACGAGGCAAGAGACCCAGTACTTC

d_call: NA
j_call: TRBJ2-3
v_call: TRBV9
clone_size: NA
cdr3_aa: CASSYGTSTDTQYF
cdr3_nt: TGTGCCAGCAGCTACGGGACTTCTACCGATACGCAGTATTTT

d_call: NA
j_call: TRBJ2-2
v_call: TRBV10-2
clone_size: NA
cdr3_aa: CASTPDRNTGELFF
cdr3_nt: TGCGCCAGCACTCCAGACAGGAACACCGGGGAGCTGTTTTTT

d_call: NA
j_call: TRBJ1-6
v_call: TRBV4-1
clone_size: NA
cdr3_aa: CASSQDETQRNSPLHF
cdr3_nt: TGCGCCAGCAGCCAGGATGAAACACAGAGGAATTCACCCCTCCACTTT

d_call: NA
j_call: TRBJ1-5
v_call: TRBV5-5
clone_size: NA
cdr3_aa: CASSLGPGNQPQHF
cdr3_nt: TGTGCCAGCAGCTTGGGACCAGGCAATCAGCCCCAGCATTTT

d_call: NA
j_call: TRBJ1-3
v_call: TRBV6-5
clone_size: NA
cdr3_aa: CASSSGPGTIYF
cdr3_nt: TGTGCCAGCAGTTCGGGCCCTGGCACCATATATTTT

d_call: NA
j_call: TRBJ2-5
v_call: TRBV4-2
clone_size: NA
cdr3_aa: CASSQDWGETQYF
cdr3_nt: TGTGCCAGCAGCCAAGACTGGGGGGAGACCCAGTACTTC

d_call: TRBD1
j_call: TRBJ1-6
v_call: TRBV19
clone_size: NA
cdr3_aa: CASSEGDRVKSPLHF
cdr3_nt: TGTGCCAGTAGTGAGGGGGACAGGGTCAAGTCACCCCTCCACTTT

d_call: NA
j_call: TRBJ2-5
v_call: TRBV7-2
clone_size: NA
cdr3_aa: CASSQQGWNQETQYF
cdr3_nt: TGTGCCAGCAGCCAGCAGGGGTGGAACCAAGAGACCCAGTACTTC

d_call: TRBD1
j_call: TRBJ1-1
v_call: TRBV20-1
clone_size: NA
cdr3_aa: CSASPTSGGTEAFF
cdr3_nt: TGCAGTGCTAGTCCCACCTCAGGGGGCACTGAAGCTTTCTTT

d_call: NA
j_call: TRBJ1-2
v_call: TRBV7-2
clone_size: NA
cdr3_aa: CASSLSPGPYGYTF
cdr3_nt: TGTGCCAGCAGCTTAAGTCCGGGACCCTATGGCTACACCTTC

d_call: NA
j_call: TRBJ1-1
v_call: TRBV27
clone_size: NA
cdr3_aa: CASSFWGRGTEAFF
cdr3_nt: TGTGCCAGCAGTTTCTGGGGGCGCGGCACTGAAGCTTTCTTT

d_call: NA
j_call: TRBJ1-2
v_call: TRBV12-3/TRBV12-4
clone_size: once
cdr3_aa: CASSWTQGYGYTF
cdr3_nt: TGTGCCAGCAGTTGGACACAAGGCTATGGCTACACCTTC

d_call: NA
j_call: TRBJ1-3
v_call: TRBV24-1
clone_size: NA
cdr3_aa: CATSDPEGSGNTIYF
cdr3_nt: TGTGCCACCAGTGATCCAGAGGGCTCTGGAAACACCATATATTTT

d_call: NA
j_call: TRBJ1-3
v_call: TRBV3-1/TRBV3-2
clone_size: NA
cdr3_aa: CASSQGVGVSGNTIYF
cdr3_nt: TGTGCCAGCAGCCAAGGCGTCGGGGTCTCTGGAAACACCATATATTTT

d_call: NA
j_call: TRBJ1-6
v_call: TRBV7-8
clone_size: NA
cdr3_aa: CASSQTGTDSPLHF
cdr3_nt: TGTGCCAGCAGCCAGACCGGGACGGATTCACCCCTCCACTTT

d_call: NA
j_call: TRBJ2-1
v_call: TRBV6-5
clone_size: NA
cdr3_aa: CATTAGLEQFF
cdr3_nt: TGTGCCACAACGGCGGGGCTCGAGCAGTTCTTC

d_call: TRBD1
j_call: TRBJ1-4
v_call: TRBV5-6
clone_size: NA
cdr3_aa: CASSFRGLGEKLFF
cdr3_nt: TGTGCCAGCAGCTTCAGGGGGCTGGGTGAAAAACTGTTTTTT

d_call: NA
j_call: TRBJ2-2
v_call: TRBV12-3/TRBV12-4
clone_size: NA
cdr3_aa: CASSIRGSGELFF
cdr3_nt: TGTGCCAGCAGCATTAGGGGTTCCGGGGAGCTGTTTTTT

d_call: NA
j_call: TRBJ1-6
v_call: TRBV5-4
clone_size: NA
cdr3_aa: CASSLDRSLNSPLHF
cdr3_nt: TGTGCCAGCAGCCTCGACAGGAGCCTTAATTCACCCCTCCACTTT

d_call: TRBD1
j_call: TRBJ1-6
v_call: TRBV3-1/TRBV3-2
clone_size: NA
cdr3_aa: CASSDRALYNSPLHF
cdr3_nt: TGTGCCAGCAGCGACAGGGCCCTCTATAATTCACCCCTCCACTTT

d_call: TRBD1
j_call: TRBJ1-5
v_call: TRBV2
clone_size: NA
cdr3_aa: CASTRTGHEPQHF
cdr3_nt: TGTGCCAGCACCAGGACAGGGCACGAGCCCCAGCATTTT

d_call: TRBD1
j_call: TRBJ1-2
v_call: TRBV15
clone_size: NA
cdr3_aa: CATSRAKNRDRVPGYTF
cdr3_nt: TGTGCCACCAGCAGAGCGAAAAACCGGGACAGGGTTCCTGGCTACACCTTC

d_call: NA
j_call: TRBJ1-5
v_call: TRBV27
clone_size: NA
cdr3_aa: CASSLIGQPQHF
cdr3_nt: TGTGCCAGCAGCCTTATTGGTCAGCCCCAGCATTTT

d_call: NA
j_call: TRBJ2-1
v_call: TRBV24-1
clone_size: few
cdr3_aa: CATEGPYGNEQFF
cdr3_nt: TGTGCCACCGAGGGCCCCTACGGCAATGAGCAGTTCTTC

d_call: NA
j_call: TRBJ2-7
v_call: TRBV6-5
clone_size: NA
cdr3_aa: CASTRGIESEQYF
cdr3_nt: TGTGCCAGCACAAGAGGGATAGAGAGCGAGCAGTACTTC

d_call: TRBD2
j_call: TRBJ2-3
v_call: TRBV18
clone_size: NA
cdr3_aa: CASSWTSGGATITDTQYF
cdr3_nt: TGTGCCAGCTCCTGGACTAGCGGGGGAGCTACAATCACAGATACGCAGTATTTT

d_call: TRBD1
j_call: TRBJ2-2
v_call: TRBV3-1/TRBV3-2
clone_size: NA
cdr3_aa: CASRPRQGTGELFF
cdr3_nt: TGTGCCAGCAGACCACGACAGGGCACCGGGGAGCTGTTTTTT

d_call: NA
j_call: TRBJ2-1
v_call: TRBV21-1
clone_size: once
cdr3_aa: CADHEQFF
cdr3_nt: TGTGCCGACCATGAGCAGTTCTTC

d_call: NA
j_call: TRBJ1-4
v_call: TRBV5-6
clone_size: NA
cdr3_aa: CASSLGSRGTNEKLFF
cdr3_nt: TGTGCCAGCAGCTTGGGCAGCAGGGGTACTAATGAAAAACTGTTTTTT

d_call: TRBD1
j_call: TRBJ1-4
v_call: TRBV11-1
clone_size: NA
cdr3_aa: CASSVGQGSEKLFF
cdr3_nt: TGTGCCAGCAGCGTCGGACAGGGAAGCGAAAAACTGTTTTTT

d_call: TRBD2
j_call: TRBJ2-7
v_call: TRBV5-4
clone_size: NA
cdr3_aa: CASSSRSSGGYEQYF
cdr3_nt: TGTGCCAGCAGCTCCCGATCTAGCGGGGGATACGAGCAGTACTTC